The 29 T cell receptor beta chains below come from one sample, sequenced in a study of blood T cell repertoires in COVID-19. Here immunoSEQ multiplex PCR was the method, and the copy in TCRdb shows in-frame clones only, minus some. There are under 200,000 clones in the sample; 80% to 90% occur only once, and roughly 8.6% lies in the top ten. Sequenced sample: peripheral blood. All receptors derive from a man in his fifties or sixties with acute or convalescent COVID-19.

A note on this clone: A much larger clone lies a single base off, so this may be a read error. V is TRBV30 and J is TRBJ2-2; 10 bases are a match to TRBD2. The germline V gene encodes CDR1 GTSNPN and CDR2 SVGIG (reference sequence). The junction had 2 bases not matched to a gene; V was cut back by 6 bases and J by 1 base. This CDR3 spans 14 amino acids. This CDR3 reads CACRTSGNTGELFF. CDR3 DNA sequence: TGTGCCTGCAGGACTAGCGGGAACACCGGGGAGCTGTTTTTT. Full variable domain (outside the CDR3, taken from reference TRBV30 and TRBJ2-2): SQTIHQWPATLVQPVGSPLSLECTVEGTSNPNLYWYRQAAGRGLQLLFYSVGIGQISSEVPQNLSASRPQDRQFILSSKKLLLSDSGFYLCACRTSGNTGELFFGEGSRLTVL.

CDR3 DNA: TGCAGCGTTCTAACAACTAATGAAAAACTGTTTTTT. It codes for CSVLTTNEKLFF. The chain links TRBV29-1 to TRBJ1-4; D gene uncertain. The V gene lost 5 bases and the J gene lost 0 bases, with 4 bases spanning the gap. The CDR3 is 12 residues long. CDR1 is SQVTM and CDR2 is ANQGSEA in the germline V gene.

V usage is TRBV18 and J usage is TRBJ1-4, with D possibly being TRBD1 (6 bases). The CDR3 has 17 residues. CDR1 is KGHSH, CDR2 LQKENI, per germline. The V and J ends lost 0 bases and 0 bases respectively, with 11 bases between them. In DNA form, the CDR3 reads TGTGCCAGCTCACCACCGGGGGGGCGTGCAACTAATGAAAAACTGTTTTTT. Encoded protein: CASSPPGGRATNEKLFF.

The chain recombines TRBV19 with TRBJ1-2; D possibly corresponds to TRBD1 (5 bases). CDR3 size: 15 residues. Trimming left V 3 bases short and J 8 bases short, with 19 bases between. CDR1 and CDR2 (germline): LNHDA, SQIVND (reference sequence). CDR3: CASSMMEGRRRGYTF. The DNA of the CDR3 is TGTGCCAGTAGTATGATGGAGGGGCGCCGCAGGGGCTACACCTTC.

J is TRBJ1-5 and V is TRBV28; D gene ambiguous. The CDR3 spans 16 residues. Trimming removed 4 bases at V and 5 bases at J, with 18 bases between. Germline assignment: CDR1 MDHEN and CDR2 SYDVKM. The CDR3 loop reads CASSSNAARGDQPQHF. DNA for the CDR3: TGTGCCAGCAGTTCCAACGCCGCCCGGGGTGATCAGCCCCAGCATTTT.

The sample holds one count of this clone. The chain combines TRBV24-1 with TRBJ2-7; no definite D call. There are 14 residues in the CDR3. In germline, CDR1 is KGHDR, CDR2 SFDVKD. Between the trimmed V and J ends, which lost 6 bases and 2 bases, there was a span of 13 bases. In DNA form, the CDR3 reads TGTGCCACCAGTTCGAGACACAACCCCTACGAGCAGTACTTC. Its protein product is CATSSRHNPYEQYF.

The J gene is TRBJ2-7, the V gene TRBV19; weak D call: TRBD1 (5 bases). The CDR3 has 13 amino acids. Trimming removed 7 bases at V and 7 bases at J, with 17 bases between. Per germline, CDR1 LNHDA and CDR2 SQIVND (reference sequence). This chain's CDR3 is CASNQGHLGEQYF. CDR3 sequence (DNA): TGTGCCAGTAATCAGGGCCACCTAGGGGAGCAGTACTTC.

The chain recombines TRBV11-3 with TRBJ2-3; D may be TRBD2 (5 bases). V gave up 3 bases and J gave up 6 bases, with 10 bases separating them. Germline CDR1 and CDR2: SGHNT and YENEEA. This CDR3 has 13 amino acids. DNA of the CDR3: TGTGCCAGCAGCTTTGAAGGACTGGATACGCAGTATTTT. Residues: CASSFEGLDTQYF.

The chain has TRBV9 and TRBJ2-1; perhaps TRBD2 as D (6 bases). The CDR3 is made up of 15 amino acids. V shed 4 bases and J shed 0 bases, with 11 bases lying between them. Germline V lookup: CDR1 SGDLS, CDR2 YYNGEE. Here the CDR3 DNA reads TGTGCCAGCAGCACGCAGACTAGCTCCTACAATGAGCAGTTCTTC. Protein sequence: CASSTQTSSYNEQFF.

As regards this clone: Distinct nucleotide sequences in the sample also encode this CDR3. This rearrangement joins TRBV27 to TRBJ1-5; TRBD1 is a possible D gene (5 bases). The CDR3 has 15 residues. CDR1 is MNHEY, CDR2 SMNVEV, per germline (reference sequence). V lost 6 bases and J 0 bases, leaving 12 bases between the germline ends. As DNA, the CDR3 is TGTGCCAGCAGGGCAGGGATAATTAGCAATCAGCCCCAGCATTTT. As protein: CASRAGIISNQPQHF.

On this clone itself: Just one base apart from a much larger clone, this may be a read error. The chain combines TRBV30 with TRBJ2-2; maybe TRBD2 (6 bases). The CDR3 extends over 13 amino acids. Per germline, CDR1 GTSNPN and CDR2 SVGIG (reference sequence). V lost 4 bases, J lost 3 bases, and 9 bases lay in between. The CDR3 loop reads CAWNWGDTGELFF. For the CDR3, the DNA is TGTGCCTGGAATTGGGGGGACACCGGGGAGCTGTTTTTT.

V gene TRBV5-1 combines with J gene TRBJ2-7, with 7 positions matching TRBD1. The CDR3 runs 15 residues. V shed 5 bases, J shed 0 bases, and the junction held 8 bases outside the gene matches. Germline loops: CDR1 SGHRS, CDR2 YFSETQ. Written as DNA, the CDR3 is TGCGCCAGCAGACCGGGACAGCACCTCTCCTACGAGCAGTACTTC. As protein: CASRPGQHLSYEQYF. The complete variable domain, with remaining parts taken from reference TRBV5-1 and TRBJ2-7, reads KAGVTQTPRYLIKTRGQQVTLSCSPISGHRSVSWYQQTPGQGLQFLFEYFSETQRNKGNFPGRFSGRQFSNSRSEMNVSTLELGDSALYLCASRPGQHLSYEQYFGPGTRLTVT.

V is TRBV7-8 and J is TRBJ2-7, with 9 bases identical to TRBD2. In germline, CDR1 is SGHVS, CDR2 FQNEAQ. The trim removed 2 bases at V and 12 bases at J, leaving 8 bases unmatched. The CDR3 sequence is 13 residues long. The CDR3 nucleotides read TGTGCCAGCAGCTTAACCTTGAGCGGGAGGTGGTACTTC. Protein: CASSLTLSGRWYF.

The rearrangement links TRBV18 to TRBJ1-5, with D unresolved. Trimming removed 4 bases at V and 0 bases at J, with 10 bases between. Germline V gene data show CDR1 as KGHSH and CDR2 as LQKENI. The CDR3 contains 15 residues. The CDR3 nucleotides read TGTGCCAGCTCACTGCGGCCCCTTAGCAATCAGCCCCAGCATTTT. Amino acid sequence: CASSLRPLSNQPQHF.

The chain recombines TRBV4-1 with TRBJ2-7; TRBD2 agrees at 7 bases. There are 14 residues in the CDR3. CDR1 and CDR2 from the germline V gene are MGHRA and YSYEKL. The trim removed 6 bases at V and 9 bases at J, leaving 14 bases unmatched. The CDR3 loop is CASSLGLREGRQYF. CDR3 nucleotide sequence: TGCGCCAGCAGTCTGGGGCTTAGGGAGGGTAGGCAGTACTTC.

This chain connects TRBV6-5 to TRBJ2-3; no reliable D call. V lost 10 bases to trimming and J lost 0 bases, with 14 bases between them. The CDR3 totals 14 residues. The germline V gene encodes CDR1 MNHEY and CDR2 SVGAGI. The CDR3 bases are TGTGCCACGATCGATTTGAGCAGCACAGATACGCAGTATTTT. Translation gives CATIDLSSTDTQYF.

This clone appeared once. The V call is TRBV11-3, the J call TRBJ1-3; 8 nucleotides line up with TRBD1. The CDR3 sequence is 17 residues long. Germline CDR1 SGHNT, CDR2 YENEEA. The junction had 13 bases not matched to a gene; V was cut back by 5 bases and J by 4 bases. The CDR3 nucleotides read TGTGCCAGCAGCCCCGGACAGGGAACGTCGGGCGGAAACACCATATATTTT. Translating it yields CASSPGQGTSGGNTIYF.

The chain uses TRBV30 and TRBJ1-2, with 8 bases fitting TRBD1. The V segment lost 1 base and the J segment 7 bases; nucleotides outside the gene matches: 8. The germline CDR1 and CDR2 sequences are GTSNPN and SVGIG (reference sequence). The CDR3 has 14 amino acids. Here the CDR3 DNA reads TGTGCCTGGAGTGGGAGGACAGGGCATTTTGGCTACACCTTC. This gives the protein CAWSGRTGHFGYTF.

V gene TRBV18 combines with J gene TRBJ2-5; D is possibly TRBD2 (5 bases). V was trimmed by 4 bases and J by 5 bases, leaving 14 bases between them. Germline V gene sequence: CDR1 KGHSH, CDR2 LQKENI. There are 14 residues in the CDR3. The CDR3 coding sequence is TGTGCCAGCTCACGATCGAGGGTGGGCGAGACCCAGTACTTC. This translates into CASSRSRVGETQYF. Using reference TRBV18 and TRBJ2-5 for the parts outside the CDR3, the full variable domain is NAGVMQNPRHLVRRRGQEARLRCSPMKGHSHVYWYRQLPEEGLKFMVYLQKENIIDESGMPKERFSAEFPKEGPSILRIQQVVRGDSAAYFCASSRSRVGETQYFGPGTRLLVL.

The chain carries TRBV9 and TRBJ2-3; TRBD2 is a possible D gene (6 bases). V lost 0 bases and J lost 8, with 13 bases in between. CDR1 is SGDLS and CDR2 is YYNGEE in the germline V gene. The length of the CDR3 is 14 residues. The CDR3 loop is CASSVEGAGGTQYF. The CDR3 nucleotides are TGTGCCAGCAGCGTAGAAGGAGCGGGTGGTACGCAGTATTTT. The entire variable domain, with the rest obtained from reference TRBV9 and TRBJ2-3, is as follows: DSGVTQTPKHLITATGQRVTLRCSPRSGDLSVYWYQQSLDQGLQFLIQYYNGEERAKGNILERFSAQQFPDLHSELNLSSLELGDSALYFCASSVEGAGGTQYFGPGTRLTVL.

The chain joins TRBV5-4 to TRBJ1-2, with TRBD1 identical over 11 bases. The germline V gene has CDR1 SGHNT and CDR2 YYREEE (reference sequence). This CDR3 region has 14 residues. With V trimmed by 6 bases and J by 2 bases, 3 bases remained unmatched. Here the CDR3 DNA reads TGTGCCAGCACCCGGACAGGGGGCAACTATGGCTACACCTTC. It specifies CASTRTGGNYGYTF.

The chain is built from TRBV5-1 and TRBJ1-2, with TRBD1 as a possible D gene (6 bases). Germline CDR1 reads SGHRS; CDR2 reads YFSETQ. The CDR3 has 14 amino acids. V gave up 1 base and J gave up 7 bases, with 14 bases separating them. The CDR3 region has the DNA TGCGCCAGCAGCTTGTGGTCAGGGGAAGGTGGCTACACCTTC. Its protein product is CASSLWSGEGGYTF.

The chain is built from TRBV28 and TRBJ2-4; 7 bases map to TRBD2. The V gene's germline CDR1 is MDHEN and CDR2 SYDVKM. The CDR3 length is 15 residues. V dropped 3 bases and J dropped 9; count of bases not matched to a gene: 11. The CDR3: CASSLGREGQGIQYF. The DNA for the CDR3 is TGTGCCAGCAGTTTGGGGAGGGAGGGCCAGGGCATTCAGTACTTC. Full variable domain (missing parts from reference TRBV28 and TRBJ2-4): DVKVTQSSRYLVKRTGEKVFLECVQDMDHENMFWYRQDPGLGLRLIYFSYDVKMKEKGDIPEGYSVSREKKERFSLILESASTNQTSMYLCASSLGREGQGIQYFGAGTRLSVL.

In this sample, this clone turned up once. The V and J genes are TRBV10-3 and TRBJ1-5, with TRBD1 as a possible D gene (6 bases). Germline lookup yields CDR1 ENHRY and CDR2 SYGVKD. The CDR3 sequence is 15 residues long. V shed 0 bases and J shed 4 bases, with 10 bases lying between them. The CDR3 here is CAISESRTENQPQHF. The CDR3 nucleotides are TGTGCCATCAGTGAGTCAAGGACAGAAAATCAGCCCCAGCATTTT.

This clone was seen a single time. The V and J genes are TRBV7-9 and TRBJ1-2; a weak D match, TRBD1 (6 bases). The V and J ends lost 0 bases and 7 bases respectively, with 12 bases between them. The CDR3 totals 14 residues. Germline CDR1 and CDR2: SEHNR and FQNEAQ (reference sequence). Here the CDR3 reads CASSLAVAGVGYTF. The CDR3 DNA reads TGTGCCAGCAGCTTAGCGGTGGCAGGGGTTGGCTACACCTTC.

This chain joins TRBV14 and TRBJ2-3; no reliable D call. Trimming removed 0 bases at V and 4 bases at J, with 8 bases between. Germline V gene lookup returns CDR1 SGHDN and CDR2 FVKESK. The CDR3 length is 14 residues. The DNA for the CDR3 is TGTGCCAGCAGCCAAGATGCAGGATCAGATACGCAGTATTTT. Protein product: CASSQDAGSDTQYF.

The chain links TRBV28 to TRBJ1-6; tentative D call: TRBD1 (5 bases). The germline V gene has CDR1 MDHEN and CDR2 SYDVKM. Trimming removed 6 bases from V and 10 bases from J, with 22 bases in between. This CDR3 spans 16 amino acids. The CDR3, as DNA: TGTGCCAGCAGACCCCGTCGTTCAGGGCCACGATCACCCCTCCACTTT. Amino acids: CASRPRRSGPRSPLHF.

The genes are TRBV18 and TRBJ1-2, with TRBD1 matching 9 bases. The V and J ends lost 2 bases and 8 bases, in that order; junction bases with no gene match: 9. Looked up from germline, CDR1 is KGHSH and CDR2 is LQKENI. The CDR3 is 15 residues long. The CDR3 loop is CASSPKDRGRQGYTF. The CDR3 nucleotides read TGTGCCAGCTCACCAAAGGACAGGGGCCGTCAGGGCTACACCTTC.

The CDR3 bases are TGTGCCAGCAGCTCACCCGCTAGCGGGGGTCTAGGTACCCAGTACTTC. This sequence encodes CASSSPASGGLGTQYF. The J gene is TRBJ2-5, the V gene TRBV6-6, with TRBD2 matching 10 bases. This CDR3 has 16 residues. Looked up from germline, CDR1 is MNHNY and CDR2 is SVGAGI (reference sequence). V shed 6 bases, J shed 8 bases, and the junction held 15 bases outside the gene matches.